This T cell receptor (beta chain) was documented in a study of beta chain features in type 1 diabetes. Expressed TCRB transcripts were sequenced because the entire RNA isolate underwent reverse transcription. The data were produced by immunoSEQ multiplex PCR, yet TCRdb's version contains in-frame clones alone and is incomplete. The sample holds some 240,000 clones, 9.5% to 13% seen once. This clone was recorded once. Germline V gene data show CDR1 as SGHTA and CDR2 as FQGNSA. The ends were cut back, 1 base at V and 1 base at J, with 7 bases in the middle. The CDR3 loop spans 14 amino acids. The receptor was isolated from a man aged 18-30 years in good health. The chain has TRBV7-2 and TRBJ1-1; the D gene is possibly TRBD1 (5 bases). Sequenced input: central memory CD4+ T cells from blood. CDR3: CASSLGTRNTEAFF. DNA of the CDR3: TGTGCCAGCAGCTTAGGGACAAGGAACACTGAAGCTTTCTTT.